This entry concerns a single T cell receptor beta chain. V was pared by 1 base and J by 7 bases, with 15 bases between. This CDR3 comprises 15 residues. CDR1 is SGHDT, CDR2 YYEEEE, per germline. The sample is drawn from a study of blood T cells in healthy people across ages. For every donor, a draw yielded ten milliliters of peripheral blood. PCR was performed a second time for about 7 to 12 cycles using a sample-barcoded 5' primer and a J-beta primer mix. TCRdb passed the 5' RACE reads through MiXCR, listing each CDR3 protein once. Here the sample spans 850,000 to 1,100,000 distinct CDR3 sequences, 30% to 40% being singletons.

Sequences were obtained from blood. The sequence was obtained from a man aged 18 to 30 in good health. The chain joins TRBV5-6 to TRBJ1-5, with D maybe TRBD1 (5 bases). CDR3 nucleotides: TGTGCCAGCAGCTTGCAGGGAAGGGTAGGACAGCCCCAGCATTTT. This gives the protein CASSLQGRVGQPQHF.